These 22 T cell receptor beta chains came from one sample sequenced in a study of T cell repertoires in cytomegalovirus infection. TCRdb reprocessed the reads with MiXCR, giving one entry per CDR3 protein. The sample yields 71,000 or so distinct CDR3 sequences, roughly 20% seen once. Antigen specificity for these receptors is unknown. The specimen was CD8+ T cells from cultured PBMCs, collected from culture after CMV antigen stimulation. The receptors here all came from a human donor in good health (CMV status not recorded). Some clones in this sample may be carry-over from other donors' samples.

This clonotype was seen a handful of times. The chain joins TRBV27 to TRBJ1-2, with D possibly matching TRBD1 (5 bases). V gave up 0 bases and J gave up 8 bases, with 16 bases separating them. Germline-derived CDR1 and CDR2 are MNHEY and SMNVEV (reference sequence). The length of the CDR3 is 15 residues. The CDR3 DNA follows: TGTGCCAGCAGTTTATCGTGGGACGGGTACGAGGGCTACACCTTC. Amino acids: CASSLSWDGYEGYTF.

This sequence joins TRBV10-3 and TRBJ2-3; 10 bases line up with TRBD2. V dropped 0 bases and J dropped 7; count of bases not matched to a gene: 13. Germline CDR1 and CDR2: ENHRY and SYGVKD. The CDR3 is made up of 18 amino acids. The CDR3: CAISESMAGAGGPHTQYF. The CDR3, as DNA: TGTGCCATCAGTGAGTCGATGGCGGGAGCGGGGGGGCCGCATACGCAGTATTTT.

The chain combines TRBV7-9 with TRBJ1-2; no clear D gene. Germline loops: CDR1 SEHNR, CDR2 FQNEAQ (reference sequence). Trimming removed 5 bases from V and 0 bases from J, with 4 bases in between. The CDR3 loop spans 12 amino acids. DNA of the CDR3: TGTGCCAGCAGCGGGCCTAACTATGGCTACACCTTC. It encodes CASSGPNYGYTF.

This clonotype was found a few times. V is TRBV12-3 or TRBV12-4 and J is TRBJ1-5, with a possible D match to TRBD1 (6 bases). V dropped 5 bases and J dropped 11 bases, with 19 bases sitting between them. This CDR3 is 14 amino acids long. The CDR3 DNA reads as TGTGCCAGCAGTATAGGGGGTCCTCTAGGGGCCCAGCATTTT. Amino acids: CASSIGGPLGAQHF.

The V and J genes are TRBV7-6 and TRBJ2-3; 10 nucleotides line up with TRBD2. The CDR3 totals 16 residues. Germline lookup yields CDR1 SGHVS and CDR2 FNYEAQ. Trimming at V came to 4 bases and at J to 3 bases, leaving 7 bases not matched to a gene. The CDR3 nucleotides read TGTGCCAGCAGCTCGGTACTAGCGGGGATAACAGATACGCAGTATTTT. This codes for CASSSVLAGITDTQYF.

This clonotype has a handful of counts. As DNA, the CDR3 is TGTGCCAGCAGCGTAGGGGGACTAGCGGCCCCCAATGAGCAGTTCTTC. It encodes CASSVGGLAAPNEQFF. The rearrangement joins TRBV9 to TRBJ2-1; 11 bases are a match to TRBD2. The trim removed 0 bases at V and 6 bases at J, leaving 5 bases unmatched. The V gene's germline CDR1 is SGDLS and CDR2 YYNGEE. There are 16 residues in the CDR3.

The V gene is TRBV12-3 or TRBV12-4, the J gene TRBJ2-3; 7 nucleotides agree with TRBD2. The CDR3 totals 16 residues. Trimming removed 5 bases from V and 0 bases from J; junction bases left unmatched: 8. CDR3 sequence reads: CASSVPAGGSTDTQYF. The DNA for the CDR3 is TGTGCCAGCAGTGTTCCCGCCGGGGGGAGCACAGATACGCAGTATTTT.

V gene TRBV20-1 combines with J gene TRBJ2-7, with D perhaps matching TRBD1 (6 bases). V lost 3 bases and J 1 base, leaving 10 bases between the germline ends. Germline V gene sequence: CDR1 DFQATT, CDR2 SNEGSKA (reference sequence). CDR3 length: 13 amino acids. The CDR3 reads CSARADSSYEQYF. The DNA for the CDR3 is TGCAGTGCTAGGGCGGACAGTTCCTACGAGCAGTACTTC.

The rearrangement joins TRBV12-3 or TRBV12-4 to TRBJ2-1; no clear D. This CDR3 is 12 amino acids long. V was cut by 6 bases and J by 8 bases, with 11 bases left in between. CDR3 DNA: TGTGCCAGCAGCCCCCCGGGCGATGAGCAGTTCTTC. It specifies CASSPPGDEQFF.

The sample holds a few counts of this clonotype. The rearrangement joins TRBV7-4 to TRBJ1-1, with TRBD1 matching 10 bases. This CDR3 contains 13 residues. The V gene's germline CDR1 is SGHVT and CDR2 SQSDAQ. Unmatched junction bases numbered 1, after V lost 3 bases and J lost 6 bases. The CDR3 here is CASSLTGGAEAFF. CDR3 sequence (DNA): TGTGCCAGCAGCTTGACAGGGGGCGCTGAAGCTTTCTTT.

This clonotype turned up a few times. CDR3 region: CSTRGSRNEQFF. The DNA of the CDR3 is TGCAGCACAAGGGGGTCTAGGAATGAGCAGTTCTTC. This rearrangement joins TRBV20-1 to TRBJ2-1, with TRBD1 as a possible D gene (6 bases). Germline loops: CDR1 DFQATT, CDR2 SNEGSKA (reference sequence). The CDR3 runs to 12 residues.

This chain connects TRBV12-5 to TRBJ1-2; possibly TRBD1 for D (5 bases). Trimming took off 0 bases at V and 13 bases at J, with 9 bases between the two ends. Germline CDR1 LGHNT, CDR2 FRNRAP. The CDR3 consists of 11 residues. The CDR3 DNA follows: TGTGCTAGTGGTTTGGTCCGGGACTCCACCTTC. Its protein product is CASGLVRDSTF.

The sample holds many counts of this clonotype. The chain has TRBV6-1 and TRBJ2-3, with 8 bases aligning to TRBD2. This CDR3 is built from 17 residues. Germline values: CDR1 MNHNS, CDR2 SASEGT. V was clipped by 5 bases and J by 2 bases; unmatched bases: 12. The CDR3 here is CASSSEKGGGPTDTQYF. The CDR3 DNA sequence: TGTGCCAGCAGTTCGGAAAAAGGCGGGGGGCCCACAGATACGCAGTATTTT.

This clonotype turned up a few times. This rearrangement joins TRBV7-9 to TRBJ2-3; 7 bases line up with TRBD2. The CDR3 contains 15 residues. V trimming: 1 base; J trimming: 3 bases; junction bases outside the gene matches: 4. CDR1 is SEHNR and CDR2 is FQNEAQ in the germline V gene (reference sequence). The CDR3 DNA is TGTGCCAGCAGCTTAGGAGCGGGGAGGACAGATACGCAGTATTTT. This sequence encodes CASSLGAGRTDTQYF.

The chain is built from TRBV7-8 and TRBJ1-5, with 7 bases identical to TRBD1. CDR3 length: 14 amino acids. From germline, CDR1 is SGHVS and CDR2 FQNEAQ. The ends lost 5 bases at V and 5 bases at J; junction bases unmatched: 6. The CDR3 nucleotides are TGTGCCAGCAGCCCTCACAGGGGAGATCAGCCCCAGCATTTT. Protein product: CASSPHRGDQPQHF.

The chain carries TRBV6-5 and TRBJ1-1, with D possibly being TRBD1 (6 bases). CDR1 and CDR2 from the germline V gene are MNHEY and SVGAGI. The CDR3 spans 14 residues. V was shortened by 4 bases and J by 5 bases, with 14 bases between the two germline ends. The CDR3 here is CASSLDSAGTEAFF. The CDR3 DNA reads TGTGCCAGCAGTTTGGACAGTGCGGGGACTGAAGCTTTCTTT.

The rearrangement uses TRBV27 and TRBJ2-1; 12 bases fit TRBD1. This CDR3 spans 15 amino acids. Per the germline V gene, CDR1 is MNHEY and CDR2 is SMNVEV (reference sequence). The V and J ends lost 3 bases and 6 bases, in that order; junction bases with no gene match: 3. CDR3 in amino acids: CASSFGTGGFNEQFF. CDR3 in DNA: TGTGCCAGCAGTTTTGGGACAGGGGGCTTCAATGAGCAGTTCTTC.

This chain links TRBV12-3 or TRBV12-4 with TRBJ1-3, with D unresolved. CDR3 length: 15 residues. V lost 7 bases and J lost 6, with 19 bases in between. The CDR3 DNA reads as TGTGCCAGCACCCCCATAGGCGGGATGGAAAACACCATATATTTT. This codes for CASTPIGGMENTIYF.

In this sample, this clonotype turned up a few times. The rearrangement joins TRBV6-5 to TRBJ2-5, with unresolved D. Germline CDR1 reads MNHEY; CDR2 reads SVGAGI. This CDR3 contains 11 residues. Between the trimmed V and J ends, which lost 10 bases and 7 bases, there was a span of 13 bases. The CDR3 protein is CATQKSATQYF. In nucleotides, the CDR3 is TGTGCCACCCAAAAATCAGCGACCCAGTACTTC.

This clonotype was seen a handful of times. CDR3 protein: CASRETPDALEEQFF. The DNA for the CDR3 is TGTGCCAGCAGGGAAACACCGGACGCCCTGGAGGAGCAGTTCTTC. V gene TRBV6-2 or TRBV6-3 combines with J gene TRBJ2-1; no reliable D call. V dropped 6 bases and J dropped 10 bases, with 22 bases sitting between them. The length of the CDR3 is 15 residues. CDR1 and CDR2 (germline): MNHEY, SVGEGT.

This clonotype was counted a single time. This clone may be a read error of a much larger clone one base away. The V and J genes are TRBV6-4 and TRBJ2-1; TRBD2 might be the D (6 bases). The CDR3 runs 15 residues. Trimming stripped 8 bases from V and 3 bases from J, with 17 bases between. Germline V gene sequence: CDR1 MRHNA, CDR2 SNTAGT. CDR3 coding DNA: TGTGCCAGCGGAGTGGGGCGGAGGGACTACAATGAGCAGTTCTTC. As protein: CASGVGRRDYNEQFF.

This clonotype has a handful of counts. V usage is TRBV7-2 and J usage is TRBJ2-7; 8 bases align to TRBD1. Germline-derived CDR1 and CDR2 are SGHTA and FQGNSA. Germline trimming cut 3 bases from V and 4 bases from J; bases unmatched to any gene: 8. The CDR3 has 15 residues. The CDR3 sequence is CASSFGQGYGYEQYF. The CDR3 DNA reads TGTGCCAGCAGCTTCGGACAGGGATATGGGTACGAGCAGTACTTC. The variable domain in full, with the rest retrieved from reference TRBV7-2 and TRBJ2-7, is GAGVSQSPSNKVTEKGKDVELRCDPISGHTALYWYRQSLGQGLEFLIYFQGNSAPDKSGLPSDRFSAERTGGSVSTLTIQRTQQEDSAVYLCASSFGQGYGYEQYFGPGTRLTVT.